The TCR beta chain described here comes from a study of blood T cells in healthy people across ages. The authors isolated at least 6 million PBMCs per sample. Germline V gene sequence: CDR1 MDHEN, CDR2 SYDVKM. After removal of 4 bases from V and 1 base from J, the junction contained 7 bases not matched to a gene. The CDR3 runs to 16 residues. This clonotype was recorded a few times. Sample-barcoded 5' priming and a J-beta primer mix drove a second PCR of about 6 to 11 cycles. Each TCR beta cDNA got a 12-nucleotide random molecular identifier. From the 5' RACE reads, TCRdb called clonotypes with MiXCR, one entry per CDR3 protein. This sample has 750,000 to 850,000 distinct CDR3 sequences, with 20% to 30% found just once. These data were also filed under a second study, of T cells of mothers and their children. As reported in that work: All donors were healthy and Caucasian; they were a few mothers and their six children. The overlap seen between related mothers and children slightly exceeded that of unrelated pairs, though not significantly.

This clonotype was sampled from a boy aged 10-17 years in good health. The chain is built from TRBV28 and TRBJ2-1; 7 bases align to TRBD1. What was sequenced was blood. The CDR3 bases are TGTGCCAGCAGTTCCGCGACAGGGATATCCTACAATGAGCAGTTCTTC. Translating gives CASSSATGISYNEQFF.